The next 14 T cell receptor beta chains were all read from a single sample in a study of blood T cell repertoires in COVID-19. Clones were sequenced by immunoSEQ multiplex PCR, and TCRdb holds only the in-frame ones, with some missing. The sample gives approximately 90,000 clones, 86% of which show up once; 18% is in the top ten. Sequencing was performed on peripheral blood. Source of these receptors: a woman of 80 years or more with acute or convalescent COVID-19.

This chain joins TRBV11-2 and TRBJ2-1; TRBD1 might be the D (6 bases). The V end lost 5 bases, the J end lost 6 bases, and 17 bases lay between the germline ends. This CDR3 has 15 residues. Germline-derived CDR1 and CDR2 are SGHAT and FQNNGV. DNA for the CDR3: TGTGCCAGCAGCCTCGCAGGGGTGGGGTCCAATGAGCAGTTCTTC. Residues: CASSLAGVGSNEQFF.

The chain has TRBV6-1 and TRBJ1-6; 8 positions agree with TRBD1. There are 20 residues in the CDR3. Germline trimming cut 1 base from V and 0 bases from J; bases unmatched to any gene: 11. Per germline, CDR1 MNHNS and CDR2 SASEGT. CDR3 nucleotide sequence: TGTGCCAGCAGTGAAGTTACCGGGACAGGTTCCCCCTCCTATAATTCACCCCTCCACTTT. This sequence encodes CASSEVTGTGSPSYNSPLHF.

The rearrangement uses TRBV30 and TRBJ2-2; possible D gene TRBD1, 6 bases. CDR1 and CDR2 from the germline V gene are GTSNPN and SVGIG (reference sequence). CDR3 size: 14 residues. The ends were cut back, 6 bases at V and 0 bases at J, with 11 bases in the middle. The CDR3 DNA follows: TGTGCCTGCCTTGGACAGTCGAACACCGGGGAGCTGTTTTTT. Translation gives CACLGQSNTGELFF.

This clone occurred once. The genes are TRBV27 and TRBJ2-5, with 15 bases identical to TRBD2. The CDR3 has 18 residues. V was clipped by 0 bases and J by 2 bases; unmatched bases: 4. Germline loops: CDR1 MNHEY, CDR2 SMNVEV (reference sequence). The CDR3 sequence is CASSLSPGLAGGQETQYF. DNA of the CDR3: TGTGCCAGCAGTTTATCTCCGGGACTAGCGGGGGGACAAGAGACCCAGTACTTC.

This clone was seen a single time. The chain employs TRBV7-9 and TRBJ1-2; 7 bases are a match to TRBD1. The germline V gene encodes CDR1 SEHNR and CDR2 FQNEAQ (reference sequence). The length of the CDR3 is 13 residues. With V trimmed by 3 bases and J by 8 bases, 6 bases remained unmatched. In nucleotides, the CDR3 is TGTGCCAGCAGCTTGGGACAGTTTGAAGGCTACACCTTC. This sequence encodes CASSLGQFEGYTF.

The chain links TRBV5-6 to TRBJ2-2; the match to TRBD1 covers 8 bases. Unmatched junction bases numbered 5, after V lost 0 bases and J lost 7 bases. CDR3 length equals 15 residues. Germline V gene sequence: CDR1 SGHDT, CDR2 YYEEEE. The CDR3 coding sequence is TGTGCCAGCAGCTTGGGGTCAGGGGGCCACGGGGAGCTGTTTTTT. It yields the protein CASSLGSGGHGELFF.

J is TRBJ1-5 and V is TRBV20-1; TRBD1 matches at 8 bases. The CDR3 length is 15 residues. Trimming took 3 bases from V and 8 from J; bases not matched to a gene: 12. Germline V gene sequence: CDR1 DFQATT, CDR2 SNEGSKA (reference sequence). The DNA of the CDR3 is TGCAGTGCTAGTGACCGAGACAGGGGCAGGGAGCCCCAGCATTTT. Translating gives CSASDRDRGREPQHF.

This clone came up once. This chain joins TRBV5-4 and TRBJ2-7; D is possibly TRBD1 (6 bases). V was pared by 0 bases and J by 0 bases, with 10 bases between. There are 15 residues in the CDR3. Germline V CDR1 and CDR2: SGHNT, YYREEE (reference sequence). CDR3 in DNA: TGTGCCAGCAGCTTGGACAGGGTCCCCTCCTACGAGCAGTACTTC. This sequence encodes CASSLDRVPSYEQYF.

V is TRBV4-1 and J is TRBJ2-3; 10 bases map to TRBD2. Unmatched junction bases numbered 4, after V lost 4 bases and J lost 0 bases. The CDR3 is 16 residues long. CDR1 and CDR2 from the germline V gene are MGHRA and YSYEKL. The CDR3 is CASSLSGGVSTDTQYF. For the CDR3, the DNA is TGCGCCAGCAGCCTCAGCGGGGGGGTTAGCACAGATACGCAGTATTTT.

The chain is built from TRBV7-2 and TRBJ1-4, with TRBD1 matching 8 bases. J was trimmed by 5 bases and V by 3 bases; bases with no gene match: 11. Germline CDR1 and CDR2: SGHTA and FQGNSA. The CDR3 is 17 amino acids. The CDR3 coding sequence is TGTGCCAGCAGCTTCGGCAGGGGGCAAAACTGGAATGAAAAACTGTTTTTT. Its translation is CASSFGRGQNWNEKLFF. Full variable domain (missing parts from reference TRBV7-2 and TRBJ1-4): GAGVSQSPSNKVTEKGKDVELRCDPISGHTALYWYRQSLGQGLEFLIYFQGNSAPDKSGLPSDRFSAERTGGSVSTLTIQRTQQEDSAVYLCASSFGRGQNWNEKLFFGSGTQLSVL.

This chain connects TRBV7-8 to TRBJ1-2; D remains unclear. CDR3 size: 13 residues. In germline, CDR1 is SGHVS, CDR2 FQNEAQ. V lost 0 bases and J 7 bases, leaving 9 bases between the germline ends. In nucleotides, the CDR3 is TGTGCCAGCAGCTTAGCGCCGGAGGGTGGCTACACCTTC. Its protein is CASSLAPEGGYTF.

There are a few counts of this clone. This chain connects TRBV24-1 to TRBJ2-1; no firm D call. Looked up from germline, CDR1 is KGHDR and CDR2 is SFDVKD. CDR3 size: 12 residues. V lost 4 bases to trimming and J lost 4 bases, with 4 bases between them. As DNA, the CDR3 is TGTGCCACCAGTGACCCGTACAATGAGCAGTTCTTC. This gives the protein CATSDPYNEQFF.

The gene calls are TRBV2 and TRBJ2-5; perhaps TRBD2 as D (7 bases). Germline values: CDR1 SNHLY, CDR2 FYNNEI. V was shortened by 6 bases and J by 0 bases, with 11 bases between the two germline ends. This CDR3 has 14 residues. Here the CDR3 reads CASRGRGYQETQYF. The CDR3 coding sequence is TGTGCCAGCAGAGGGAGGGGGTACCAAGAGACCCAGTACTTC.

CDR3 in DNA: TGTGCCAGTAGGACACAGATGAACACTGAAGCTTTCTTT. Translation gives CASRTQMNTEAFF. This chain links TRBV19 with TRBJ1-1; D not resolved. Germline lookup yields CDR1 LNHDA and CDR2 SQIVND (reference sequence). Deletions cut 6 bases from V and 0 bases from J, with 8 bases between. The length of the CDR3 is 13 residues.